This T cell receptor (beta chain) was identified during a study of blood T cell repertoires in COVID-19. Study context: Both acute and convalescent COVID-19 samples were obtained from the United States, Italy and Spain.

Assay used: immunoSEQ multiplex PCR; TCRdb lists only in-frame clones, some missing. The sample shows some 27,000 clones, roughly 80% of them seen only once. The CDR3 sequence is 13 residues long. CDR1 and CDR2 (germline): MGHRA, YSYEKL. V lost 6 bases and J 4 bases, leaving 10 bases between the germline ends. This chain links TRBV4-1 with TRBJ2-4, with D perhaps TRBD2 (6 bases). The sequencing input was peripheral blood. This clonotype originated in a man between 65 and 79 years old with acute or convalescent COVID-19. In DNA form, the CDR3 reads TGCGCCAGCAGTCCGGGGGATAAAAACATTCAGTACTTC. It yields the protein CASSPGDKNIQYF.